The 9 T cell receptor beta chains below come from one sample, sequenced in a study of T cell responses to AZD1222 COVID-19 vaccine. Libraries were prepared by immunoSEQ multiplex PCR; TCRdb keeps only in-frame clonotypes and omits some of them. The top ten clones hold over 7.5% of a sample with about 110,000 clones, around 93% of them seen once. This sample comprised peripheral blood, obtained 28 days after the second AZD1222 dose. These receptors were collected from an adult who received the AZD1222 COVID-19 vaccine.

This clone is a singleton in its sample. CDR3 in DNA: TGTGCCAGCAGCCCCAACAGGGGTATGGTCAACACTGAAGCTTTCTTT. Its protein product is CASSPNRGMVNTEAFF. The chain combines TRBV13 with TRBJ1-1; 7 positions agree with TRBD1. With 5 bases clipped from V and 2 bases from J, the junction kept 11 bases outside the gene matches. CDR1 and CDR2 (germline): PRHDT, FYEKMQ (reference sequence). There are 16 residues in the CDR3. Filled out from reference TRBV13 and TRBJ1-1, the complete variable domain reads AAGVIQSPRHLIKEKRETATLKCYPIPRHDTVYWYQQGPGQDPQFLISFYEKMQSDKGSIPDRFSAQQFSDYHSELNMSSLELGDSALYFCASSPNRGMVNTEAFFGQGTRLTVV.

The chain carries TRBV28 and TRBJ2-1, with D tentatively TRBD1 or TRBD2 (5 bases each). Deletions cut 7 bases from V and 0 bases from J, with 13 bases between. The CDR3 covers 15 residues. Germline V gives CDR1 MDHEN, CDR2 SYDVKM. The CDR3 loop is CASKRPGGSYNEQFF. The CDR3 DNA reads TGTGCCAGCAAAAGGCCTGGGGGCTCCTACAATGAGCAGTTCTTC.

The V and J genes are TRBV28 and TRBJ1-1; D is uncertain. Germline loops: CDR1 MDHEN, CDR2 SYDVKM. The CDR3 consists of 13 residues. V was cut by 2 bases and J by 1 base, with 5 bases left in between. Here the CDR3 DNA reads TGTGCCAGCAGTTTACCGGCGAACACTGAAGCTTTCTTT. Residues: CASSLPANTEAFF. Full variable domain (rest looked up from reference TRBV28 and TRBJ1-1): DVKVTQSSRYLVKRTGEKVFLECVQDMDHENMFWYRQDPGLGLRLIYFSYDVKMKEKGDIPEGYSVSREKKERFSLILESASTNQTSMYLCASSLPANTEAFFGQGTRLTVV.

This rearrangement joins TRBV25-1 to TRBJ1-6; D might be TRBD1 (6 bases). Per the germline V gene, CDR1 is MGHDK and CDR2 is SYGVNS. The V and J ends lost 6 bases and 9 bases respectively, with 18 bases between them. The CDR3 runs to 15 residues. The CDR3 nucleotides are TGTGCCAGCAGAGTAACAGGGATCGTAGCTTCACCCCTCCACTTT. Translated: CASRVTGIVASPLHF.

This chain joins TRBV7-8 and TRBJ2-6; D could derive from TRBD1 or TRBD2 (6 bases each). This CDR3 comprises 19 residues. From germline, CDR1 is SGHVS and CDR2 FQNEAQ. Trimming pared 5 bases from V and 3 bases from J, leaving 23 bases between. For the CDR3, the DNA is TGTGCCAGCAGCAAAAGGGGGAGTCGGGGGCCAGATGGGGCCAACGTCCTGACTTTC. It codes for CASSKRGSRGPDGANVLTF.

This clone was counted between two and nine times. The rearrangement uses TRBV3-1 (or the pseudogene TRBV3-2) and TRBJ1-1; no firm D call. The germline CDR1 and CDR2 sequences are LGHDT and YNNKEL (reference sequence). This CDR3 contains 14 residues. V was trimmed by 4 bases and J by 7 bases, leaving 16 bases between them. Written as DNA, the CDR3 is TGTGCCAGCAGCCCCTGGTGGAGCCCCGGTGAAGCTTTCTTT. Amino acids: CASSPWWSPGEAFF.

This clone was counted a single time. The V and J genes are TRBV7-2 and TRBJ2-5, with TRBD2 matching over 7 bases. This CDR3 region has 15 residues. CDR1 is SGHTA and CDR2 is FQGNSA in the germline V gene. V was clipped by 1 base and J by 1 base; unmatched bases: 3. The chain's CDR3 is CASSLGGGSQETQYF. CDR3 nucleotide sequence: TGTGCCAGCAGCTTAGGCGGGGGATCCCAAGAGACCCAGTACTTC.

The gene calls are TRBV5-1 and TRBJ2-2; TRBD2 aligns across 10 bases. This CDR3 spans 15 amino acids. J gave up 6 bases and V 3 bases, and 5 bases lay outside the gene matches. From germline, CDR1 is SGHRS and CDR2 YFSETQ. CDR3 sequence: CASSYDLAGAGELFF. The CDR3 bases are TGCGCCAGCAGCTATGACCTAGCGGGAGCCGGGGAGCTGTTTTTT.

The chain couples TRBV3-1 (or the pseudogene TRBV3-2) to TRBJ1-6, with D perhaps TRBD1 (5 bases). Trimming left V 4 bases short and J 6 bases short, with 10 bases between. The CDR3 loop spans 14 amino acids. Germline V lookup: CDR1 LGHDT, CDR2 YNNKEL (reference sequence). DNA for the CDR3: TGTGCCAGCAGCCCGGGACGGACTAATTCACCCCTCCACTTT. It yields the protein CASSPGRTNSPLHF.